Sequencing of this TCR beta chain was carried out in a study of blood T cell repertoires in COVID-19. As for the study in general: Samples of COVID-19 (acute and convalescent) were obtained from the United States, Italy and Spain. The analysed material was cDNA or gDNA that came from T cells, B-cell-depleted T cells, or PBMCs.

Sequenced by immunoSEQ multiplex PCR; TCRdb stores in-frame clones only, minus some. The table shows 110,000 or so clones, with 85% occurring only once. This CDR3 region has 15 residues. Trimming cost V 7 bases and J 8 bases; bases outside gene matches: 9. CDR1 and CDR2 (germline): MNHNY, SVGAGI (reference sequence). The V and J genes are TRBV6-6 and TRBJ1-4, with 11 bases that match TRBD1. The receptor was isolated from a man aged 45-65 years with acute or convalescent COVID-19. The sequencing sample was made of peripheral blood. CDR3 in DNA: TGTGCCAGCACCTTAATAGGACAGGGGGCCGAAAAACTGTTTTTT. As protein: CASTLIGQGAEKLFF.